In its sample, the clone carrying this TCR beta chain ranks as medium-sized. What it binds is not known. This same CDR3 is encoded by further DNA sequences in the sample. Every patient underwent thyroid surgery untreated. Trimming shortened V by 2 bases and J by 5 bases, and 12 bases separated the two germline ends. From germline, CDR1 is MNHEY and CDR2 SMNVEV (reference sequence). The CDR3 runs to 14 residues. This sample is part of a study of metastatic and nonmetastatic thyroid tumors. Study-level information: The authors compared repertoires across blood and tumor or nodule tissue from malignant and benign thyroid patients. Study-wide results and caveats: Significantly higher TCR beta diversity was reportedly seen in malignant thyroid tumors than benign nodules, in blood and tumor.

Per the original methods: Across clinicopathological groups, CDR3 differences served as the basis for building a distant-metastasis classifier for papillary thyroid cancer. TCRdb re-clonotyped the PCR reads via MiXCR. These V and J calls derive from TCRdb rather than the authors' analysis. The table records about 26,000 clones, about 26% of them present only once. The chain uses TRBV27 and TRBJ1-2; D is unclear. This receptor was obtained from a female donor with papillary thyroid cancer or a benign thyroid nodule (not recorded which). Some clones in this sample may be carry-over from other donors' samples. Input material: blood. The CDR3 DNA is TGTGCCAGCAGTTTACGGGGAGGCGGGTATGGCTACACCTTC. Amino acid sequence: CASSLRGGGYGYTF.